The rows below give T cell receptor beta chains drawn from one sample of a study of cytomegalovirus exposure and HLA in healthy donors. TCRdb's copy holds only in-frame clones and misses some; the assay was immunoSEQ multiplex PCR. Among some 140,000 clones listed, 76% were seen once. What was sequenced was PBMCs. These receptors were collected from a man aged 40-49 years in good health and CMV-seronegative. The CDR3 runs from the conserved cysteine through the conserved F or W. D genes are given only for firm matches. Not every row has a clone size; where given, it reads once, few, many or a size class.

>TRBJ2-5|.|TRBV7-2|.
TGTGCCAGCAGCTTAGATGCTGGGGCCAAGACCCAGTACTTC
CASSLDAGAKTQYF
>TRBJ2-3|.|TRBV7-2|TRBD2
TGTGCCAGCAGCTTACGCGTTAGCGGGGGGGATACGCAGTATTTT
CASSLRVSGGDTQYF
>TRBJ2-7|.|TRBV7-2|TRBD2
TGTGCCAGCAGCGCGATGGGGACTAGTCCTGCCTACGAGCAGTACTTC
CASSAMGTSPAYEQYF
>TRBJ1-1|.|TRBV7-9|TRBD1
TGTGCCAGCAGCTTAGCCGGGACAGGGTATTTTGGAACTGAAGCTTTCTTT
CASSLAGTGYFGTEAFF
>TRBJ1-4|.|TRBV28|TRBD1
TGTGCCAGCAGGGGACAGGGGCTTACTGAAAAACTGTTTTTT
CASRGQGLTEKLFF
>TRBJ1-2|.|TRBV7-9|.
TGTGCCAGCAGCTCCAGCATCACAGGGAGTGGTGGCTACACCTTC
CASSSSITGSGGYTF
>TRBJ2-1|.|TRBV6-6|.
TGTGCCAGCCAAAAGGGGGAGTCCAATGAGCAGTTCTTC
CASQKGESNEQFF
>TRBJ2-1|.|TRBV27|TRBD1
TGTGCCAGCAGTTTCACAGGGGATGAGCAGTTCTTC
CASSFTGDEQFF
>TRBJ2-7|.|TRBV20-1|TRBD1
TGCAGTGTACTCAGGGGGCACGAGCAGTACTTC
CSVLRGHEQYF
>TRBJ2-7|.|TRBV5-1|TRBD1
TGCGCCAGCAGCTTGGCCGGGACAGCCTACGAGCAGTACTTC
CASSLAGTAYEQYF
>TRBJ1-5|.|TRBV6-1|.
TGTGCCAGCAGGGACGGACTTGGCGGCAATCAGCCCCAGCATTTT
CASRDGLGGNQPQHF
>TRBJ2-7|.|TRBV9|TRBD1
TGTGCCAGCAGCGTACGACAGGGCTACGAGCAGTACTTC
CASSVRQGYEQYF
>TRBJ1-1|.|TRBV2|.
TGTGCCAGCAGGGGGGCCCCCGAACGCACTGAAGCTTTCTTT
CASRGAPERTEAFF
>TRBJ2-1|once|TRBV6-6|.
TGTGCCAGCAGTTTTACGAGGGACAATGAGCAGTTCTTC
CASSFTRDNEQFF
>TRBJ1-1|.|TRBV7-9|TRBD1
TGTGCCAGCAGCTTAGGACAGGGTTGGACTGAAGCTTTCTTT
CASSLGQGWTEAFF
>TRBJ1-1|.|TRBV6-4|.
TGTGCCAGCAGGAGCGCGGGATCGAACACTGAAGCTTTCTTT
CASRSAGSNTEAFF
>TRBJ1-6|.|TRBV7-9|TRBD1
TGTGCCAGCAGCCAGGGACAGGGGAATTCACCCCTCCACTTT
CASSQGQGNSPLHF
>TRBJ1-3|.|TRBV29-1|TRBD1
TGCAGCGTTTCCCGGACAGGGGGGAACACCATATATTTT
CSVSRTGGNTIYF
>TRBJ2-7|.|TRBV5-4|.
TGTGCCAGCAGCCCGATGGGGGGCTCCTACGAGCAGTACTTC
CASSPMGGSYEQYF
>TRBJ2-3|.|TRBV4-3|TRBD2
TGCGCCAGCAGCCAACGCGCCTGGGCTAGCGGGGGGGCCCTGCCGTTGTATGATACGCAGTATTTT
CASSQRAWASGGALPLYDTQYF
>TRBJ1-4|.|TRBV7-7|.
TGTGCCAGCAGCGCGGGGACCGGCAGTGGGGAACTGTTTTTT
CASSAGTGSGELFF
>TRBJ2-1|.|TRBV11-3|TRBD2
TGTGCCAGCAGCTTGGGACTAGCGGGAGTGAATGAGCAGTTCTTC
CASSLGLAGVNEQFF
>TRBJ2-4|.|TRBV2|.
TGTGCCAGCAAAGGGGGTAGGGGTGGGGTAGCCAAAAACATTCAGTACTTC
CASKGGRGGVAKNIQYF
>TRBJ2-1|.|TRBV19|TRBD1
TGTGCCAGTAGTCCGACAGGGTCCTCCTACAATGAGCAGTTCTTC
CASSPTGSSYNEQFF
>TRBJ1-3|once|TRBV5-1|.
TGCGCCAGCCAACCGCAGGGGACAAGTTCGGACACCATATATTTT
CASQPQGTSSDTIYF
>TRBJ2-3|.|TRBV7-9|TRBD1
TGTGCCAGCAGCCCAGACAGGGACGGCACAGATACGCAGTATTTT
CASSPDRDGTDTQYF
>TRBJ2-1|few|TRBV5-1|.
TGCGCCAGCAGCTTGGCCTCCCGGAATGAGCAGTTCTTC
CASSLASRNEQFF
>TRBJ1-5|.|TRBV27|.
TGTGCCAGCAGTGCAGTTGGTCAGCCCCAGCATTTT
CASSAVGQPQHF
>TRBJ2-3|.|TRBV4-2|TRBD1
TGTGCCAGCAGCCAAGGGACAGGGCCTTTGGATACGCAGTATTTT
CASSQGTGPLDTQYF
>TRBJ1-1|.|TRBV7-9|.
TGTGCCAGCAGCTTATGGCGTCCCCCGGGGGACACTGAAGCTTTCTTT
CASSLWRPPGDTEAFF
>TRBJ2-1|.|TRBV25-1|.
TGTGCCAGCATGCGGGCGTACAATGAGCAGTTCTTC
CASMRAYNEQFF
>TRBJ2-3|.|TRBV4-1|TRBD2
TGCGCCAGCAGCCGAGAACCACTAGCGGGGGAGGCGCAGTATTTT
CASSREPLAGEAQYF
>TRBJ1-2|.|TRBV4-2|TRBD1
TGTGCCAGCAGCCAGGTGGGGGACAGGGGAGTATACGGCTACACCTTC
CASSQVGDRGVYGYTF
>TRBJ1-6|few|TRBV30|.
TGTGCCCGTGGAGAGGGTCTCTCCTATAATTCACCCCTCCACTTT
CARGEGLSYNSPLHF
>TRBJ1-2|.|TRBV29-1|.
TGCAGCGTTGATCAGGGTTACTATGGCTACACCTTC
CSVDQGYYGYTF